This entry lists 8 T cell receptor beta chains sequenced from one sample in a study of cytomegalovirus exposure and HLA in healthy donors. Assay: immunoSEQ multiplex PCR; the TCRdb copy retains only in-frame clones and omits some. Of about 150,000 clones listed, around nine tenths are singletons. Sequenced: PBMCs. The receptors shown here come from a man aged 18 to 35 in good health and CMV-seropositive.

This clone was detected a few times. J is TRBJ1-3 and V is TRBV5-1; 8 bases agree with TRBD1. Germline trimming cut 3 bases from V and 8 bases from J; bases unmatched to any gene: 10. The CDR3 sequence is 15 residues long. From germline, CDR1 is SGHRS and CDR2 YFSETQ. The CDR3 region is CASSYLAGGYDTIYF. The CDR3 nucleotides are TGCGCCAGCAGCTACCTGGCAGGGGGCTATGACACCATATATTTT.

A remark on this clone: The sample holds other DNA sequences that translate to the same CDR3. V usage is TRBV9 and J usage is TRBJ1-4; D is unresolved. The ends were cut back, 0 bases at V and 0 bases at J, with 6 bases in the middle. CDR3 length equals 15 residues. Germline CDR1 is SGDLS and CDR2 is YYNGEE. This CDR3 reads CASSVGGATNEKLFF. The CDR3 DNA sequence: TGTGCCAGCAGCGTAGGGGGAGCAACTAATGAAAAACTGTTTTTT.

This chain connects TRBV9 to TRBJ2-1, with TRBD2 matching 12 bases. The germline gives CDR1 SGDLS, CDR2 YYNGEE. The V gene end was trimmed by 2 bases and the J gene end by 7 bases; junction bases not matched to a gene: 10. This CDR3 has 17 residues. The CDR3 spells CASSVTSGSSLENEQFF. Here the CDR3 DNA reads TGTGCCAGCAGCGTGACTAGCGGGAGCTCTCTTGAGAATGAGCAGTTCTTC.

The genes are TRBV13 and TRBJ1-5, with TRBD1 matching 10 bases. The V and J ends lost 0 bases and 3 bases, in that order; junction bases with no gene match: 5. The CDR3 totals 17 residues. Germline assignment: CDR1 PRHDT and CDR2 FYEKMQ (reference sequence). The CDR3 is CASSLGVGTGANQPQHF. The CDR3 region has the DNA TGTGCCAGCAGCTTAGGCGTGGGGACAGGGGCCAATCAGCCCCAGCATTTT.

Turning to this clone: One end of the junction fails to match germline, which may point to a read error. This sequence joins TRBV18 and TRBJ2-7, with 7 nucleotides matching TRBD1. CDR3 size: 14 residues. Germline-derived CDR1 and CDR2 are KGHSH and LQKENI. The CDR3 reads CASSLEGAGYQQYF. The DNA of the CDR3 is TGTGCCAGCTCACTAGAGGGGGCGGGCTACCAGCAGTACTTC.

The V gene is TRBV7-9, the J gene TRBJ1-2; 9 bases agree with TRBD1. The length of the CDR3 is 18 residues. Germline values: CDR1 SEHNR, CDR2 FQNEAQ (reference sequence). V shed 6 bases and J 0 bases; nucleotides not matched to a gene: 14. In DNA form, the CDR3 reads TGTGCCAGCAGTGACCCGGGACAGGGTTGGATAGCTAACTATGGCTACACCTTC. Its protein is CASSDPGQGWIANYGYTF.

The chain combines TRBV5-1 with TRBJ2-5, with D perhaps TRBD1 (6 bases). The CDR3 loop spans 13 amino acids. In germline, CDR1 is SGHRS, CDR2 YFSETQ. V was shortened by 0 bases and J by 4 bases, with 7 bases between the two germline ends. The chain's CDR3 is CASSLVTGETQYF. The CDR3 DNA reads TGCGCCAGCAGCTTGGTGACAGGAGAGACCCAGTACTTC.

The chain joins TRBV30 to TRBJ2-7, with a possible D match to TRBD1 (6 bases). With 0 bases removed from V and 3 bases from J, the gap between germline ends came to 12 bases. This CDR3 is built from 14 residues. The germline gives CDR1 GTSNPN, CDR2 SVGIG (reference sequence). CDR3 residues: CAWSVGGAFYEQYF. DNA for the CDR3: TGTGCCTGGAGTGTAGGGGGTGCCTTCTACGAGCAGTACTTC.